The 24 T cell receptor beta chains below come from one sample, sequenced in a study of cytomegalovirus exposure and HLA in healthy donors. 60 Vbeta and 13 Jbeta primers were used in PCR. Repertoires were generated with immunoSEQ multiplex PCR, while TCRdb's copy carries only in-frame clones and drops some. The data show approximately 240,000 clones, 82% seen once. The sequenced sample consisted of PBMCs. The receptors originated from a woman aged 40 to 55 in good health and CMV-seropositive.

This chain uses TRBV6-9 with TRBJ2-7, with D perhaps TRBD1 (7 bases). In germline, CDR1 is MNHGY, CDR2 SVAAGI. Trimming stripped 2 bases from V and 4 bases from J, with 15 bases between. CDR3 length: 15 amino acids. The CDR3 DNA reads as TGTGCCAGCAGTTATGCCAGGGGGGCTTGGTACGAGCAGTACTTC. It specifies CASSYARGAWYEQYF.

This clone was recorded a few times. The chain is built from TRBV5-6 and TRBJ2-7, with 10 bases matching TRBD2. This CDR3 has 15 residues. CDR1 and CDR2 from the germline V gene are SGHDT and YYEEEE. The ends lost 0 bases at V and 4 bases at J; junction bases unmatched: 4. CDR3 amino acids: CASSLDLAGEYEQYF. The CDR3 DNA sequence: TGTGCCAGCAGCTTGGATCTAGCGGGAGAGTACGAGCAGTACTTC. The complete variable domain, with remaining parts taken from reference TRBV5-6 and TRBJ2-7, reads DAGVTQSPTHLIKTRGQQVTLRCSPKSGHDTVSWYQQALGQGPQFIFQYYEEEERQRGNFPDRFSGHQFPNYSSELNVNALLLGDSALYLCASSLDLAGEYEQYFGPGTRLTVT.

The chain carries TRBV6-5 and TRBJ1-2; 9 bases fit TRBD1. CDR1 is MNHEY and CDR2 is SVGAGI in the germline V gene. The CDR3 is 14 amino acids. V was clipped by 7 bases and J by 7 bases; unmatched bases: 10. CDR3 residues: CASMRGTGGSGYTF. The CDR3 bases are TGTGCCAGCATGAGGGGAACAGGGGGCAGTGGCTACACCTTC.

CDR3 in DNA: TGTGCCTGGAGTCGGGGGTCTGTCACCGGGGAGCTGTTTTTT. Residues: CAWSRGSVTGELFF. The rearrangement uses TRBV30 and TRBJ2-2; D is possibly TRBD2 (6 bases). The CDR3 has 14 amino acids. Germline loops: CDR1 GTSNPN, CDR2 SVGIG (reference sequence). Trimming left V 2 bases short and J 4 bases short, with 11 bases between.

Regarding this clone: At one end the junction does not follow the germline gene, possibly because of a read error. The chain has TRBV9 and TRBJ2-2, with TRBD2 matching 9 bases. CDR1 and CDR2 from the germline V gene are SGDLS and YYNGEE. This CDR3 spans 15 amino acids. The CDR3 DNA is TGTGCCAGTAGCGTAGCGGGGGCGAACACCGGGGAGCTGTTTTTT. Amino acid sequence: CASSVAGANTGELFF.

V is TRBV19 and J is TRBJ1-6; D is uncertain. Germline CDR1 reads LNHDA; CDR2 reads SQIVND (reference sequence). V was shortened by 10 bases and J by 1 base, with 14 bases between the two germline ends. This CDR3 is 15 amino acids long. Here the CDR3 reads CATTSGVSYNSPLHF. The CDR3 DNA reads TGTGCCACCACTTCCGGGGTATCCTATAATTCACCCCTCCACTTT.

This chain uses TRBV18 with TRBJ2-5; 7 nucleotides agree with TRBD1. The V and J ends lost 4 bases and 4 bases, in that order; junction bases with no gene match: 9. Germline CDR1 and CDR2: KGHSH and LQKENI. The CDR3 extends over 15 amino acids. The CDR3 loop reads CASSRDRVRGETQYF. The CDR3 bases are TGTGCCAGCTCACGCGACAGGGTTCGGGGAGAGACCCAGTACTTC.

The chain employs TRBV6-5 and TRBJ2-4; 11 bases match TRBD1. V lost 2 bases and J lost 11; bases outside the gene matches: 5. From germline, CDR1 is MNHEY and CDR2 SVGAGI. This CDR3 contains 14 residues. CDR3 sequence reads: CASSYGQGAPFQYF. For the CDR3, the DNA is TGTGCCAGCAGTTACGGACAGGGGGCGCCCTTTCAGTACTTC.

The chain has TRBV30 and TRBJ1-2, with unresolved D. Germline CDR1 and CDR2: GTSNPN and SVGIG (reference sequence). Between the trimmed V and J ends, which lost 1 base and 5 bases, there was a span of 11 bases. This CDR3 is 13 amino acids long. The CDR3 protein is CAWSGDGSYGYTF. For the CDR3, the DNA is TGTGCCTGGAGTGGTGACGGGAGTTATGGCTACACCTTC.

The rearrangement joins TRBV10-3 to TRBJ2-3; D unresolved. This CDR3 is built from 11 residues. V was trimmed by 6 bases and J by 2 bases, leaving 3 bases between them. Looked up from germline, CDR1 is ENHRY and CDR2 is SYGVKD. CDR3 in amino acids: CAIRYTDTQYF. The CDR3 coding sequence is TGTGCCATCAGGTACACAGATACGCAGTATTTT.

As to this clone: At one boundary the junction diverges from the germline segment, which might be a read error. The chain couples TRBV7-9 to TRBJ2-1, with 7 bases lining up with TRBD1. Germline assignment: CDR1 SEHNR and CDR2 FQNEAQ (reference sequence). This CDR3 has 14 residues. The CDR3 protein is CSSSLDRAEDEQFF. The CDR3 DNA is TGTTCCAGCAGCCTAGACAGGGCTGAGGATGAGCAGTTCTTC. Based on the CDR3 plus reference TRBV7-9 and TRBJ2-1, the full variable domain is DTGVSQNPRHKITKRGQNVTFRCDPISEHNRLYWYRQTLGQGPEFLTYFQNEAQLEKSRLLSDRFSAERPKGSFSTLEIQRTEQGDSAMYLCSSSLDRAEDEQFFGPGTRLTVL.

CDR3 sequence reads: CASSRSGGHNEQFF. The CDR3 bases are TGTGCCAGCAGTCGTAGCGGGGGCCACAATGAGCAGTTCTTC. V and J are TRBV4-2 and TRBJ2-1; 9 bases map to TRBD2. Losses at the gene ends were 6 bases for V and 5 bases for J; bases not matched to a gene: 5. Germline-derived CDR1 and CDR2 are LGHNA and YNFKEQ. The CDR3 is 14 amino acids.

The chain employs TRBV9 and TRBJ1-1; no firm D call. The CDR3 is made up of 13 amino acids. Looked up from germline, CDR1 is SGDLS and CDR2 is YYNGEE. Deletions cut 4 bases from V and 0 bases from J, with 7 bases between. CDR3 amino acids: CASSLQVNTEAFF. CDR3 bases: TGTGCCAGCAGCCTTCAGGTGAACACTGAAGCTTTCTTT.

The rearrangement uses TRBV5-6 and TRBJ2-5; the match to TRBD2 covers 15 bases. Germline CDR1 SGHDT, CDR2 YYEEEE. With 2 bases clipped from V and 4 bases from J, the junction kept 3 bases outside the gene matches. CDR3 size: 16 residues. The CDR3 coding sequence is TGTGCCAGCAGCTTTGGACTAGCGGGAGGGTCAGAGACCCAGTACTTC. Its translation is CASSFGLAGGSETQYF.

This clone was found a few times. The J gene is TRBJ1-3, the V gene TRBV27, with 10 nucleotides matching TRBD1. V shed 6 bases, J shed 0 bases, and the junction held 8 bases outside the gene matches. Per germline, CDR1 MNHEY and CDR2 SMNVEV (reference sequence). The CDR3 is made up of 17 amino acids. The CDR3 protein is CASSPMDRGISGNTIYF. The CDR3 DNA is TGTGCCAGCAGCCCGATGGACAGGGGGATCTCTGGAAACACCATATATTTT.

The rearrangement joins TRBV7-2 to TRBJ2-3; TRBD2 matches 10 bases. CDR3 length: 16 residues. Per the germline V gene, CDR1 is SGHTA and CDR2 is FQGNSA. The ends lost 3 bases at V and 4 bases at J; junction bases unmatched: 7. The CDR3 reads CASSLSASGGSDTQYF. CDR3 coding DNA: TGTGCCAGCAGCTTGTCGGCTAGCGGGGGTTCAGATACGCAGTATTTT.

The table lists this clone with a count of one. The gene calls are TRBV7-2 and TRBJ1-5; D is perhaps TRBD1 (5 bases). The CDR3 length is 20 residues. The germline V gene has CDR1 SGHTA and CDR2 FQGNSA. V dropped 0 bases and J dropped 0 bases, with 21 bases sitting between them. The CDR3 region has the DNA TGTGCCAGCAGCTTAGCGCAGATAGGGGTTCTGTCTTATAGCAATCAGCCCCAGCATTTT. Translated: CASSLAQIGVLSYSNQPQHF.

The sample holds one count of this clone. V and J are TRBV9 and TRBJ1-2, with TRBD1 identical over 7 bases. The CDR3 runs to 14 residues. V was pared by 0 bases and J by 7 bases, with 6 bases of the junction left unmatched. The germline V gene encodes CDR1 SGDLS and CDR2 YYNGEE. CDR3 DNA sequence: TGTGCCAGCAGCGTAGGAGGAGGGGGCGCTGGCTACACCTTC. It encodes CASSVGGGGAGYTF.

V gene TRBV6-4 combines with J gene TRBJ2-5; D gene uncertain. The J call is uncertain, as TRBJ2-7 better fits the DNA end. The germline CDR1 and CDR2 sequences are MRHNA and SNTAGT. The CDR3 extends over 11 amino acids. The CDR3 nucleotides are TGTGCCAGCAGTGATGGTTACGAGCAGTACTTC. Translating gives CASSDGYEQYF.

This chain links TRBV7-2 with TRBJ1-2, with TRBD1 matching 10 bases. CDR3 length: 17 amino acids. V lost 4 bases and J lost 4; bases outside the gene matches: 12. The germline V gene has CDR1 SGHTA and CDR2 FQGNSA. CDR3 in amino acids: CASSSQTQGQGTYGYTF. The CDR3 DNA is TGTGCCAGCAGCTCCCAAACACAGGGACAGGGGACCTATGGCTACACCTTC.

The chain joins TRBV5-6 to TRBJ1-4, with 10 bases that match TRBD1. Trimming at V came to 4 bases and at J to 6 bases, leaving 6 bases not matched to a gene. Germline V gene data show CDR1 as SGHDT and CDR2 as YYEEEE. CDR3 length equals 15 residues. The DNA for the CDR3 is TGTGCCAGCAGCCGCACGGGACAGGGGCATGAAAAACTGTTTTTT. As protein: CASSRTGQGHEKLFF.

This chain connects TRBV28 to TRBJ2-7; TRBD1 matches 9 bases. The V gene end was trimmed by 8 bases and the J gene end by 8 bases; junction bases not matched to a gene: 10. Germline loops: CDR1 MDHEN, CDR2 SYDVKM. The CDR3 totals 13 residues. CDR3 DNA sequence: TGTGCCAGCCTCCTCCGGGACAGGGATCAGCAGTACTTC. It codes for CASLLRDRDQQYF.

The CDR3 DNA is TGCGCCAGCAGCCAAGCTGGGAGCTCTGGAAACACCATATATTTT. This codes for CASSQAGSSGNTIYF. The gene calls are TRBV4-3 and TRBJ1-3; D not certain. Trimming removed 1 base from V and 0 bases from J, with 7 bases in between. Germline CDR1 is LGHNA and CDR2 is YSLEER. The CDR3 has 15 amino acids.

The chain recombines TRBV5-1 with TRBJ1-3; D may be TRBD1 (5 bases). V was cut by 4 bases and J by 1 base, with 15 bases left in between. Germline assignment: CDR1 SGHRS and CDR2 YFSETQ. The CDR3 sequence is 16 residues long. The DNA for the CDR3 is TGCGCCAGCAGCCAAGGCAGATCAGGGTCTGGAAACACCATATATTTT. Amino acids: CASSQGRSGSGNTIYF.